Sequencing of this T cell receptor beta chain was carried out in a study of PD-1 blockade in mismatch repair-deficient tumors. This CDR3 spans 14 amino acids. Looked up from germline, CDR1 is SGHRS and CDR2 is YFSETQ. Trimming shortened V by 1 base and J by 3 bases, and 11 bases separated the two germline ends. Data came from immunoSEQ multiplex PCR; TCRdb stores just in-frame clones and leaves some out. The sample holds roughly 120,000 clones, about 80% seen once. Sequenced here: peripheral blood, sampled 60 weeks after starting pembrolizumab. This chain links TRBV5-1 with TRBJ2-7; D unclear. The sequence was obtained from an adult with mismatch repair-deficient cancer. CDR3 amino acids: CASSLPNDGYEQYF. DNA for the CDR3: TGCGCCAGCAGCTTGCCGAATGACGGCTACGAGCAGTACTTC.